This section outlines one TCR beta chain sequence together with its context. This sample is part of a study of early T cells in non-severe SARS-CoV-2 infection. CDR1 and CDR2 from the germline V gene are SGHVS and FQNEAQ. This CDR3 comprises 14 residues. Unmatched junction bases numbered 8, after V lost 2 bases and J lost 10 bases. TCRdb analysed the 5' RACE reads with MiXCR anew, one entry per CDR3 protein. The sample consists of 70,000 to 95,000 distinct CDR3 sequences, 11% to 15% of them appearing once. The specimen was whole blood. The chain joins TRBV7-8 to TRBJ2-1, with TRBD1 matching 7 bases. This TCR was sampled from an adult who was a healthcare worker with PCR-confirmed SARS-CoV-2 infection or an uninfected control (not recorded which). DNA for the CDR3: TGTGCCAGCAGCTTAACGGGACAGTCTCTCGAGCAGTTCTTC. Its translation is CASSLTGQSLEQFF.